This is a list of T cell receptor beta chains from one sample in a study of Graves' ophthalmopathy and Graves' hyperthyroidism. In TCRdb, the multiplex PCR reads were re-called with MiXCR into one record per CDR3 protein. The sample holds 150,000 to 200,000 distinct CDR3 sequences, around 39% seen once. Sequenced sample: peripheral blood. These receptor sequences come from a man aged 25 to 45 with Graves' ophthalmopathy. Both conserved end residues are part of each CDR3. The order of the fields is CDR3 DNA, CDR3 protein, J gene, V gene, clone size, D gene. The D gene is left open where the match is weak. Size values are once, few and many counts, or a class for expanded clones, and some rows have none.

cdr3_nt: TGTGCCAGCAGCTTAAGTATTGTTGGAGATTACGAGCAGTACTTC
cdr3_aa: CASSLSIVGDYEQYF
j_call: TRBJ2-7
v_call: TRBV7-2
clone_size: many
d_call: NA

cdr3_nt: TGTGCCAGTAGTGTCGGGACACTCACTGAAGCTTTCTTT
cdr3_aa: CASSVGTLTEAFF
j_call: TRBJ1-1
v_call: TRBV19
clone_size: many
d_call: NA

cdr3_nt: TGTGCCAGCAGCCCCCGACGGTGGTACACTGAAGCTTTCTTT
cdr3_aa: CASSPRRWYTEAFF
j_call: TRBJ1-1
v_call: TRBV11-2
clone_size: NA
d_call: NA

cdr3_nt: TGTGCCAGCAGCCGGGACGACACATATGGCTACACCTTC
cdr3_aa: CASSRDDTYGYTF
j_call: TRBJ1-2
v_call: TRBV12-3/TRBV12-4
clone_size: few
d_call: NA

cdr3_nt: TGTGCCAGCAGTGACATCGCAGGGGTTGATGGCTACACCTTC
cdr3_aa: CASSDIAGVDGYTF
j_call: TRBJ1-2
v_call: TRBV6-1
clone_size: many
d_call: NA

cdr3_nt: TGCGCCAGCAGCCAAGAGGCGGGAGCAATCTACGAGCAGTACTTC
cdr3_aa: CASSQEAGAIYEQYF
j_call: TRBJ2-7
v_call: TRBV4-3
clone_size: many
d_call: TRBD2

cdr3_nt: TGTGCCAGCAGTTATAGGCAGGGGCAGTTCTACGAGCAGTACTTC
cdr3_aa: CASSYRQGQFYEQYF
j_call: TRBJ2-7
v_call: TRBV6-5
clone_size: NA
d_call: NA

cdr3_nt: TGTGCCTGGAAAGGGGGTTGGCGGCGGTACTTC
cdr3_aa: CAWKGGWRRYF
j_call: TRBJ2-7
v_call: TRBV30
clone_size: few
d_call: NA

cdr3_nt: TGTGCCAGCAGCAAACTAGCGTACGAGCAGTACTTC
cdr3_aa: CASSKLAYEQYF
j_call: TRBJ2-7
v_call: TRBV12-3/TRBV12-4
clone_size: NA
d_call: TRBD2

cdr3_nt: TGTGCCACCAGTGCCCTGGACACCGGGGAGCTGTTTTTT
cdr3_aa: CATSALDTGELFF
j_call: TRBJ2-2
v_call: TRBV24-1
clone_size: many
d_call: NA

cdr3_nt: TGTGCCAGCAGTTTCGGGGGGACAGGAGCCGCCGGGGAGCTGTTTTTT
cdr3_aa: CASSFGGTGAAGELFF
j_call: TRBJ2-2
v_call: TRBV12-3/TRBV12-4
clone_size: many
d_call: NA

cdr3_nt: TGTGCCTGGAGGCTGAGGGTGACATCCGGGGAGCTGTTTTTT
cdr3_aa: CAWRLRVTSGELFF
j_call: TRBJ2-2
v_call: TRBV30
clone_size: many
d_call: NA

cdr3_nt: TGTGCCTGGGACAGGGGGACTGGGGCCAACGTCCTGACTTTC
cdr3_aa: CAWDRGTGANVLTF
j_call: TRBJ2-6
v_call: TRBV30
clone_size: many
d_call: TRBD1

cdr3_nt: TGTGCCAGCAGTTTAGGGGACGGGTCCTACGAGCAGTACTTC
cdr3_aa: CASSLGDGSYEQYF
j_call: TRBJ2-7
v_call: TRBV12-3/TRBV12-4
clone_size: NA
d_call: NA

cdr3_nt: TGCAGCGTTCCAGCCGGCTTGGGGCAGTACTTC
cdr3_aa: CSVPAGLGQYF
j_call: TRBJ2-7
v_call: TRBV29-1
clone_size: many
d_call: NA

cdr3_nt: TGCGCCAGCAGTGAAGGACTAGCGGGGGCAGGTCCCTACGAGCAGTACTTC
cdr3_aa: CASSEGLAGAGPYEQYF
j_call: TRBJ2-7
v_call: TRBV10-1
clone_size: NA
d_call: TRBD2

cdr3_nt: TGTGCCAGCAGTTTACTAGTTTCCCCCGGGGAGCTGTTTTTT
cdr3_aa: CASSLLVSPGELFF
j_call: TRBJ2-2
v_call: TRBV2
clone_size: many
d_call: NA

cdr3_nt: TGTGCCAGCAGAGACCCGACAGGGTCCAACTATGGCTACACCTTC
cdr3_aa: CASRDPTGSNYGYTF
j_call: TRBJ1-2
v_call: TRBV6-1
clone_size: many
d_call: TRBD1

cdr3_nt: TGCAGTGCTAGAGAGCCCCTCTCTAGCAATCAGCCCCAGCATTTT
cdr3_aa: CSAREPLSSNQPQHF
j_call: TRBJ1-5
v_call: TRBV20-1
clone_size: many
d_call: NA

cdr3_nt: TGTGCCAGCAGTTCGCGGAAGGGGGCCTACGAGCAGTACTTC
cdr3_aa: CASSSRKGAYEQYF
j_call: TRBJ2-7
v_call: TRBV28
clone_size: many
d_call: NA

cdr3_nt: TGTGCCAGCAGATCCCTCGGAACTAGCGGCTCCTACGAGCAGTACTTC
cdr3_aa: CASRSLGTSGSYEQYF
j_call: TRBJ2-7
v_call: TRBV13
clone_size: many
d_call: TRBD2

cdr3_nt: TGTGCCAGCAGTCCCCGGCCTAGAGACTTGAACACTGAAGCTTTCTTT
cdr3_aa: CASSPRPRDLNTEAFF
j_call: TRBJ1-1
v_call: TRBV6-1
clone_size: NA
d_call: NA

cdr3_nt: TGTGCCAGCAGTTTAGAGGGGACTACCTACGAGCAGTACTTC
cdr3_aa: CASSLEGTTYEQYF
j_call: TRBJ2-7
v_call: TRBV12-3/TRBV12-4
clone_size: NA
d_call: TRBD2

cdr3_nt: TGCGCCAGCAGCCAAGGGCGGCAGCGAACCTACGAGCAGTACTTC
cdr3_aa: CASSQGRQRTYEQYF
j_call: TRBJ2-7
v_call: TRBV4-3
clone_size: many
d_call: NA

cdr3_nt: TGTGCCAGCTCACCGGGACTCTCCTACGAGCAGTACTTC
cdr3_aa: CASSPGLSYEQYF
j_call: TRBJ2-7
v_call: TRBV18
clone_size: many
d_call: NA

cdr3_nt: TGTGCCAGCAGTTACCCTGGACGGGACGAGCAGTACTTC
cdr3_aa: CASSYPGRDEQYF
j_call: TRBJ2-7
v_call: TRBV6-2/TRBV6-3
clone_size: NA
d_call: NA

cdr3_nt: TGTGCCAGCAGCTCGCTGACAGGGAGCTCCTGCGAGCAGTACTTC
cdr3_aa: CASSSLTGSSCEQYF
j_call: TRBJ2-7
v_call: TRBV12-3/TRBV12-4
clone_size: many
d_call: TRBD1

cdr3_nt: TGTGCCAGCAGCCCCACGGGCGGGGCAAGAGCTTTCTTT
cdr3_aa: CASSPTGGARAFF
j_call: TRBJ1-1
v_call: TRBV7-6
clone_size: many
d_call: NA

cdr3_nt: TGTGCCAGCAGTGAATATAGGAGTTACTCCTACGAGCAGTACTTC
cdr3_aa: CASSEYRSYSYEQYF
j_call: TRBJ2-7
v_call: TRBV6-1
clone_size: few
d_call: NA

cdr3_nt: TGTGCCAGCACCCGAGGAGGGGTCTCCACCTACGAGCAGTACTTC
cdr3_aa: CASTRGGVSTYEQYF
j_call: TRBJ2-7
v_call: TRBV28
clone_size: once
d_call: NA

cdr3_nt: TGTGCCAGCAGTTTAGACTACCAACCCAAGCAGTACTTC
cdr3_aa: CASSLDYQPKQYF
j_call: TRBJ2-7
v_call: TRBV12-3/TRBV12-4
clone_size: NA
d_call: NA

cdr3_nt: TGCAGTGCTCGACAGGGCTACGAGCAGTACTTC
cdr3_aa: CSARQGYEQYF
j_call: TRBJ2-7
v_call: TRBV20-1
clone_size: many
d_call: TRBD1

cdr3_nt: TGTGCCAGCAGTTTCGTGGGAGTGCGCACCGGGGAGCTGTTTTTT
cdr3_aa: CASSFVGVRTGELFF
j_call: TRBJ2-2
v_call: TRBV27
clone_size: many
d_call: NA

cdr3_nt: TGTGCCAGCAGCTTAGGTTGGTATGAAGCTTTCTTT
cdr3_aa: CASSLGWYEAFF
j_call: TRBJ1-1
v_call: TRBV7-9
clone_size: many
d_call: NA

cdr3_nt: TGCAGTGCTAGTACTATGGGACAGTCCTCCTACGAGCAGTACTTC
cdr3_aa: CSASTMGQSSYEQYF
j_call: TRBJ2-7
v_call: TRBV20-1
clone_size: many
d_call: TRBD1

cdr3_nt: TGTGCCAGCAGCCCCGGGGTCAATCAGCCCCAGCATTTT
cdr3_aa: CASSPGVNQPQHF
j_call: TRBJ1-5
v_call: TRBV7-3
clone_size: many
d_call: NA

cdr3_nt: TGTGCCAGCAGTGTCCCCCGGACCAGTCTAACTGAAGCTTTCTTT
cdr3_aa: CASSVPRTSLTEAFF
j_call: TRBJ1-1
v_call: TRBV6-1
clone_size: many
d_call: NA

cdr3_nt: TGTGCCAGCGTGGGGGCCGCCTCCTACGAGCAGTACTTC
cdr3_aa: CASVGAASYEQYF
j_call: TRBJ2-7
v_call: TRBV6-1
clone_size: many
d_call: NA

cdr3_nt: TGTGCCAGCAGTGAAACAGGCTACGAGCAGTACTTC
cdr3_aa: CASSETGYEQYF
j_call: TRBJ2-7
v_call: TRBV28
clone_size: many
d_call: NA

cdr3_nt: TGTGCCATCAGGAGGAACACCGGGGAGCTGTTTTTT
cdr3_aa: CAIRRNTGELFF
j_call: TRBJ2-2
v_call: TRBV10-3
clone_size: NA
d_call: NA

cdr3_nt: TGCAGTGCTAGAGCTATTACAGGGATCCACACTGAAGCTTTCTTT
cdr3_aa: CSARAITGIHTEAFF
j_call: TRBJ1-1
v_call: TRBV20-1
clone_size: many
d_call: NA

cdr3_nt: TGTGCCAGCTCCTTCCGCGCAGGTACCACTGAAGCTTTCTTT
cdr3_aa: CASSFRAGTTEAFF
j_call: TRBJ1-1
v_call: TRBV18
clone_size: many
d_call: NA

cdr3_nt: TGTGCCAGCACTCCTCAGGGGAACCCTAGCTCCCAAGAGACCCAGTACTTC
cdr3_aa: CASTPQGNPSSQETQYF
j_call: TRBJ2-5
v_call: TRBV6-1
clone_size: NA
d_call: NA

cdr3_nt: TGTGCCATCAGTGACCCAGCGGAAGAGACCCAGTACTTC
cdr3_aa: CAISDPAEETQYF
j_call: TRBJ2-5
v_call: TRBV10-3
clone_size: NA
d_call: NA

cdr3_nt: TGCAGCGCTAACCGGGACAGAGCCACCGGGGAGCTGTTTTTT
cdr3_aa: CSANRDRATGELFF
j_call: TRBJ2-2
v_call: TRBV29-1
clone_size: many
d_call: TRBD1

cdr3_nt: TGTGCCACCTCTGACAGCCCTACACTCGAGACCCAGTACTTC
cdr3_aa: CATSDSPTLETQYF
j_call: TRBJ2-5
v_call: TRBV28
clone_size: NA
d_call: NA

cdr3_nt: TGTGCCAGCAGTTACTATGGCGGCTACGAGCAGTACTTC
cdr3_aa: CASSYYGGYEQYF
j_call: TRBJ2-7
v_call: TRBV6-5
clone_size: NA
d_call: NA

cdr3_nt: TGTGCCAGCAGATATCTCGGTGGAAACACCATATATTTT
cdr3_aa: CASRYLGGNTIYF
j_call: TRBJ1-3
v_call: TRBV7-9
clone_size: many
d_call: NA

cdr3_nt: TGTGCCAGTGGGGGCGTCTACACCGGGGAGCTGTTTTTT
cdr3_aa: CASGGVYTGELFF
j_call: TRBJ2-2
v_call: TRBV6-5
clone_size: many
d_call: NA